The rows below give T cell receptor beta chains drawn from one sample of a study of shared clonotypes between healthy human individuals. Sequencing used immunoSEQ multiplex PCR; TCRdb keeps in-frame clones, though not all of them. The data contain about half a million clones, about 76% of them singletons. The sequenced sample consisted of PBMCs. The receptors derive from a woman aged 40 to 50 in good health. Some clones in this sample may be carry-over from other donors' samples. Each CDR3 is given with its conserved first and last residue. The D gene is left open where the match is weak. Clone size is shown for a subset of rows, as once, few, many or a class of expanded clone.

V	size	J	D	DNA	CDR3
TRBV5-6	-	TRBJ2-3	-	TGTGCCAGCAGATTGGATAGCGGAAGCACAGATACGCAGTATTTT	CASRLDSGSTDTQYF
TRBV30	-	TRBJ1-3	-	TGTGCCTGGAACCCCGGACAAGGCGTTGGAAACACCATATATTTT	CAWNPGQGVGNTIYF
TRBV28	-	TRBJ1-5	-	TGTGCCAGCGCGGCAGGGAGAAGCAATCAGCCCCAGCATTTT	CASAAGRSNQPQHF
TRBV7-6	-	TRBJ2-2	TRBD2	TGTGCCAGCAGCACGCTAGCGGGAGACACCGGGGAGCTGTTTTTT	CASSTLAGDTGELFF
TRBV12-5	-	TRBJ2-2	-	TGTGCTAGTGGTTCCGTTAACACCGGGGAGCTGTTTTTT	CASGSVNTGELFF
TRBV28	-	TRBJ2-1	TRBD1	TGTGCCAGCAGTAAACCTGGACAGGGACGGGGGAATGAGCAGTTCTTC	CASSKPGQGRGNEQFF
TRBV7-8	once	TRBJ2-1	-	TGTGCCAGCAGCCAACAGGGTGTCTCCTACAATGAGCAGTTCTTC	CASSQQGVSYNEQFF
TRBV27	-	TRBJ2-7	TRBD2	TGTGCCAGCAGTTTGGCGGGGGGCGACTACGAGCAGTACTTC	CASSLAGGDYEQYF
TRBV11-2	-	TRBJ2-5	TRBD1	TGTGCCAGCAGCCAAAGGGCGGACAGGTACCAAGAGACCCAGTACTTC	CASSQRADRYQETQYF
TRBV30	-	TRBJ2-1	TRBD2	TGTGCCTGGAAGAGACTAGCGGGAAACTACAATGAGCAGTTCTTC	CAWKRLAGNYNEQFF
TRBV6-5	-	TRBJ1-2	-	TGTGCCAGCAGTTACTCGACGGGGGGACGGGGTGGCTACACCTTC	CASSYSTGGRGGYTF
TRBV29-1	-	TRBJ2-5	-	TGCAGCGTCAAGAAACAGGGAGGAATGGAGACCCAGTACTTC	CSVKKQGGMETQYF
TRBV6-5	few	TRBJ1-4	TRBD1	TGTGCCAGCGGAACAGGGGTCAAACTGTTTTTT	CASGTGVKLFF
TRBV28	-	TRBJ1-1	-	TGTGCCAGCAGACCGTTGGGGGGACTTAACACTGAAGCTTTCTTT	CASRPLGGLNTEAFF
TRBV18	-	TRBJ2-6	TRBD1	TGTGCCAGCTCATCAGGACAGGGGGTTTTCTCTGGGGCCAACGTCCTGACTTTC	CASSSGQGVFSGANVLTF
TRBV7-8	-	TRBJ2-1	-	TGTGCCAGCAGCTTAGCGGGGGGATACAATGAGCAGTTCTTC	CASSLAGGYNEQFF
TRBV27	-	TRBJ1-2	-	TGTGCCAGCAGCCCCAGACCTCTAGGCTATGGCTACACCTTC	CASSPRPLGYGYTF
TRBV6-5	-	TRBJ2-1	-	TGTGCCAGCAGTTACTCCGGGGTGCGAGCCAATGAGCAGTTCTTC	CASSYSGVRANEQFF
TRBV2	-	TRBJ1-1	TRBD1	TGTGCCAGTAGGACAGGGGGATTGTCGGCTTTCTTT	CASRTGGLSAFF
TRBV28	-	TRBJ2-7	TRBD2	TGTGCCAGTGAGCGGGAGGGCAGCTCCTACGAGCAGTACTTC	CASEREGSSYEQYF
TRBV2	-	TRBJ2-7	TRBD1	TGTGCCAGCAAGGAGACGGGACAGGGGTACGAGCAGTACTTC	CASKETGQGYEQYF
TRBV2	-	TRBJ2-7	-	TGTGCCAGCAGTGATGGGGGGACTTTTACCTACGAGCAGTACTTC	CASSDGGTFTYEQYF
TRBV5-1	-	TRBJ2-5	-	TGCGCCAGCAGCTTGTACCGGGGCTTAGAGGAGACCCAGTACTTC	CASSLYRGLEETQYF
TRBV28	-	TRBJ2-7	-	TGTGCCAGCAGTTTAGGGACGTCCTACGAGCAGTACTTC	CASSLGTSYEQYF
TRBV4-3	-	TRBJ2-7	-	TGCGCCAGCAGCCAAGATATAGGGGTTGCGGAGTACGAGCAGTACTTC	CASSQDIGVAEYEQYF
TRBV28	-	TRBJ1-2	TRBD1	TGTGCCAGCAGTACCGGCACAGGGGGCGGATATGGCTACACCTTC	CASSTGTGGGYGYTF
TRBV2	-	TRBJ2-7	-	TGTGCCAGCAGTGGCGGGACCTCCTACGAGCAGTACTTC	CASSGGTSYEQYF
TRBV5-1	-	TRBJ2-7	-	TGCGCCAGCAGCTCAACAGGGTCCTCCTACGAGCAGTACTTC	CASSSTGSSYEQYF
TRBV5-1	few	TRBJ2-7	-	TGCGCCAGCAGCGAGGATGGGTCCTACGAGCAGTACTTC	CASSEDGSYEQYF
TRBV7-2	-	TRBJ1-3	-	TGTGCCAGCAGCTTTTTCGGAAACACCATATATTTT	CASSFFGNTIYF
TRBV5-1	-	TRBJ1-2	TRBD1	TGCGCCAGCAGCCCACCCCCCCTTATGACCGGGACAGCGAGGGGCTACACCTTC	CASSPPPLMTGTARGYTF
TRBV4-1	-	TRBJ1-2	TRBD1	TGCGCCAGCAGCCCCGAGGACAGGACTGGCTATGGCTACACCTTC	CASSPEDRTGYGYTF
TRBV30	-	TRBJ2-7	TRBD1	TGTGCCTGGAGTTTACAGGGGAACGAGCAGTACTTC	CAWSLQGNEQYF
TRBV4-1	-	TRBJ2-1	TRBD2	TGCGCCAGCAGGCCGGGAGCGGGACGACAATACAATGAGCAGTTCTTC	CASRPGAGRQYNEQFF
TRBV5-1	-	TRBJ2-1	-	TGCGCCAGCAATAGGGGCGACACCTACAACAATGAGCAGTTCTTC	CASNRGDTYNNEQFF
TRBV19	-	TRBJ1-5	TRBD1	TGTGCCAGTAGTACCGACAGGGGATGGGGCAATCAGCCCCAGCATTTT	CASSTDRGWGNQPQHF
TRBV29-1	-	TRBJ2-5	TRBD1	TGCAGCGTTGCTTGGGACAGGGGCGGAGAGACCCAGTACTTC	CSVAWDRGGETQYF
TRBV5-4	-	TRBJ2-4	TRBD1	TGTGCCAGCAGCTTCTCCGGGACAGGGAACATTCAGTACTTC	CASSFSGTGNIQYF
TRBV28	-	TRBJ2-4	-	TGTGCCAGCACCCCCGTACAACAGGGCTGGGGCATTCAGTACTTC	CASTPVQQGWGIQYF